This entry features one T cell receptor beta chain sequence. Its specificity is unknown. This sample is drawn from a study of T cell repertoires in cytomegalovirus infection. Findings and limits, study-wide: HLA-C-restricted CMV clonotypes gave the most frequent clonotype in two of eight donors.

Looked up from germline, CDR1 is LNHDA and CDR2 is SQIVND (reference sequence). V shed 7 bases and J 1 base; nucleotides not matched to a gene: 6. The CDR3 consists of 14 residues. MiXCR, applied by TCRdb to the reads, yields one record per CDR3 protein. The sample carries hundreds of thousands of distinct CDR3 sequences, approximately 32% recorded once. J is TRBJ2-5 and V is TRBV19; the match to TRBD1 covers 7 bases. This sequence was found in a human donor in good health (CMV status not recorded). Some clones in this sample may be carry-over from other donors' samples. This sample comprised cultured CD8+ T cells from PBMCs, obtained from culture after CMV antigen stimulation. DNA for the CDR3: TGTGCCAGTACTGCCGGGACAGTCCAAGAGACCCAGTACTTC. It encodes CASTAGTVQETQYF.